The sequence of this TCR beta chain was determined in a study of human T cells and chemical hapten exposure. Study as a whole: Among samples, TCR yields varied mainly because of small differences in pooled library volume.

Ten or more counts support this clonotype. The antigen is not known. Each CDR3 protein gets one entry after TCRdb re-called the RACE reads with MiXCR. The sample has some 65,000 distinct CDR3 sequences, about 6% seen once. Study results and caveats: With DPC sensitization, TCRs exceeding 1 in 1000 frequency showed no change.

Germline lookup yields CDR1 LNHNV and CDR2 YYDKDF (reference sequence). The V end lost 6 bases, the J end lost 3 bases, and 12 bases lay between the germline ends. The CDR3 contains 14 residues. Time point specified: healthy volunteer bleed at 6 weeks. It was unfractionated whole blood from which total RNA was extracted. This TCR was sampled from a female donor in good health. Some clones in this sample may be carry-over from other donors' samples. Input material: whole blood. The chain carries TRBV15 and TRBJ1-5, with D maybe TRBD1 (5 bases). The CDR3 bases are TGTGCCACCAGGGACCCTGGGACCAATCAGCCCCAGCATTTT. It encodes CATRDPGTNQPQHF.